One and the same sample provided the 11 T cell receptor beta chains below, sequenced in a study of somatic mutations in cytotoxic T cells in rheumatoid arthritis. This table comes from immunoSEQ multiplex PCR, and its TCRdb copy is limited to in-frame clones, with some not included. Counted here are about 15,000 clones, 72% occurring once; the ten biggest clones make up 8% to 13%. The sample consisted of CD8+ T cells sorted from blood. The source of these receptors is an adult with rheumatoid arthritis.

This rearrangement joins TRBV7-9 to TRBJ2-7, with 7 bases identical to TRBD2. With V trimmed by 5 bases and J by 6 bases, 10 bases remained unmatched. The CDR3 runs 14 residues. Germline CDR1 is SEHNR and CDR2 is FQNEAQ (reference sequence). The CDR3 DNA reads as TGTGCCAGCAGCCCTGCGGGGGAACGAAGCGAGCAGTACTTC. It encodes CASSPAGERSEQYF.

A few counts support this clone. The rearrangement uses TRBV2 and TRBJ2-7, with 7 bases lining up with TRBD1. V lost 7 bases, J lost 3 bases, and 3 bases stayed unmatched. The CDR3 length is 12 residues. Germline V gives CDR1 SNHLY, CDR2 FYNNEI. CDR3 sequence reads: CASIRDSYEQYF. The CDR3 nucleotides are TGTGCCAGCATCCGGGACAGCTACGAGCAGTACTTC.

The chain is built from TRBV2 and TRBJ2-7; no reliable D call. This CDR3 has 13 amino acids. CDR1 is SNHLY, CDR2 FYNNEI, per germline. Trimming shortened V by 8 bases and J by 3 bases, and 14 bases separated the two germline ends. The CDR3 DNA reads as TGTGCCAGCCACTCGGCAGTAAACTACGAGCAGTACTTC. Translation: CASHSAVNYEQYF. Based on the CDR3 plus reference TRBV2 and TRBJ2-7, the full variable domain is EPEVTQTPSHQVTQMGQEVILRCVPISNHLYFYWYRQILGQKVEFLVSFYNNEISEKSEIFDDQFSVERPDGSNFTLKIRSTKLEDSAMYFCASHSAVNYEQYFGPGTRLTVT.

V usage is TRBV7-8 and J usage is TRBJ2-1; D gene uncertain. V was pared by 1 base and J by 4 bases, with 11 bases between. The CDR3 is 15 amino acids. CDR1 is SGHVS and CDR2 is FQNEAQ in the germline V gene. The CDR3 nucleotides read TGTGCCAGCAGCTTAGGGCTCGGTTCGTACAATGAGCAGTTCTTC. This gives the protein CASSLGLGSYNEQFF.

V and J are TRBV27 and TRBJ2-7; 11 bases are shared with TRBD1. V shed 8 bases, J shed 3 bases, and the junction held 6 bases outside the gene matches. The CDR3 extends over 14 amino acids. CDR1 and CDR2 (germline): MNHEY, SMNVEV (reference sequence). The CDR3 region has the DNA TGTGCCAGCGGACAGGGGGCAAGGGGCTACGAGCAGTACTTC. Translating gives CASGQGARGYEQYF.

The chain employs TRBV27 and TRBJ2-3; 11 bases map to TRBD2. Germline assignment: CDR1 MNHEY and CDR2 SMNVEV (reference sequence). The J segment lost 7 bases and the V segment lost 4 bases, leaving 10 bases of the junction unmatched. The CDR3 consists of 16 residues. CDR3 DNA sequence: TGTGCCAGCAGTTCCCTAGCGGGGGGTATAGGATATACGCAGTATTTT. Amino acids: CASSSLAGGIGYTQYF.

This clone was counted between two and nine times. The V and J genes are TRBV7-9 and TRBJ1-3; no reliable D call. The germline V gene encodes CDR1 SEHNR and CDR2 FQNEAQ (reference sequence). This CDR3 has 15 amino acids. The V end lost 5 bases, the J end lost 0 bases, and 11 bases lay between the germline ends. CDR3 loop: CASSLNPYSGNTIYF. CDR3 sequence (DNA): TGTGCCAGCAGCCTCAATCCCTACTCTGGAAACACCATATATTTT.

This chain links TRBV4-2 with TRBJ1-5; D possibly corresponds to TRBD1 (5 bases). The V end was cut by 1 base, the J end by 7 bases, with 8 bases between. The CDR3 extends over 13 amino acids. Germline CDR1 is LGHNA and CDR2 is YNFKEQ. CDR3 nucleotides: TGTGCCAGCAGCCAAGGGGAGGGGCAGCCCCAGCATTTT. Residues: CASSQGEGQPQHF.

The V and J genes are TRBV30 and TRBJ2-5, with a possible D match to TRBD2 (7 bases). The DNA end favors TRBJ2-7, so the J call may be wrong. The CDR3 is 13 residues long. From germline, CDR1 is GTSNPN and CDR2 SVGIG (reference sequence). Written as DNA, the CDR3 is TGTGCCTTCGGACGGGGGGCCAACTACGAGCAGTACTTC. Its protein product is CAFGRGANYEQYF.

This clone occurred a few times. The rearrangement joins TRBV4-3 to TRBJ2-1, with D tentatively TRBD2 (7 bases). Germline loops: CDR1 LGHNA, CDR2 YSLEER. The CDR3 totals 16 residues. Between the trimmed V and J ends, which lost 5 bases and 4 bases, there was a span of 18 bases. The DNA for the CDR3 is TGCGCCAGCAGCACTCTGGTAGGGGGAGGGTACAATGAGCAGTTCTTC. This codes for CASSTLVGGGYNEQFF.

The rearrangement uses TRBV5-8 and TRBJ2-5; D is possibly TRBD2 (5 bases). The J call may be wrong; the DNA end is better matched by TRBJ2-7. This CDR3 comprises 14 residues. Germline V CDR1 and CDR2: SGHTS, YDEGEE. CDR3 in amino acids: CASSLAYRGYEQYF. The CDR3 bases are TGTGCCAGCAGCTTGGCCTATCGGGGCTACGAGCAGTACTTC.